Sequencing of this T cell receptor (beta chain) was carried out in a study of T cells after yellow fever vaccination. Study at large: Libraries from low-cell-number fractions were prepared with the SMART-Seq v4 Ultra Low Input RNA kit. Findings and limits, study-wide: Primary-vaccination clones mostly resurfaced post-booster (around 96% CD4, just under 90% CD8). Some clonotypes were seen in both the CD4 and the CD8 compartments. These made up a small share and likely arose from convergent recombination. The secondary T-cell response peaked on day 5, not day 15, but was weaker.

TCRdb re-called the 5' RACE reads with MiXCR, one entry per CDR3 protein. The table shows over 35,000 distinct CDR3 sequences, with around 6.4% occurring only once. This clonotype was picked up many times. The CDR3 length is 14 residues. Germline V gene lookup returns CDR1 SEHNR and CDR2 FQNEAQ (reference sequence). The germline V and J ends were trimmed by 0 bases and 4 bases, with 10 bases remaining between them. The chain joins TRBV7-9 to TRBJ2-7; D not resolved. The TCR was taken from a man in his thirties or forties who received the YFV17D yellow fever vaccine. This specimen consisted of PBMCs, either bulk or a sorted T-cell subset (CD4+, CD8+, memory, or dextramer-sorted; not recorded which), obtained 45 days after the yellow fever booster vaccination. This CDR3 is CASSLAGADYEQYF. The CDR3 nucleotides are TGTGCCAGCAGCTTAGCAGGAGCAGATTACGAGCAGTACTTC.